The rows below give T cell receptor beta chains drawn from one sample of a study of blood T cell repertoires in COVID-19. The data were produced by immunoSEQ multiplex PCR, yet TCRdb's version contains in-frame clones alone and is incomplete. The table has around 230,000 clones, roughly 88% seen once. The sequenced material came from peripheral blood. The receptor source for this set is a man aged 40-49 years who had recovered from COVID-19. CDR3s leave out the opening cysteine and the closing phenylalanine or tryptophan. The order of the fields is V gene, J gene, CDR3 protein.

V gene: TRBV5-7
J gene: TRBJ2-5
CDR3 protein: ASSRRGTPYQETQY

V gene: TRBV5-1
J gene: TRBJ1-6
CDR3 protein: ASGRDRGQNSPLH

V gene: TRBV27
J gene: TRBJ1-2
CDR3 protein: ASSLSSPGGGYT

V gene: TRBV5-5
J gene: TRBJ2-7
CDR3 protein: ASSLQGGYEQY

V gene: TRBV19
J gene: TRBJ2-6
CDR3 protein: ASSTARRNGANVLT

V gene: TRBV6-5
J gene: TRBJ1-2
CDR3 protein: ASKGGDYGYT

V gene: TRBV6-2/TRBV6-3
J gene: TRBJ2-1
CDR3 protein: ASSYLAGGPKSEQF

V gene: TRBV5-6
J gene: TRBJ2-7
CDR3 protein: ASSWGTATYEQY

V gene: TRBV19
J gene: TRBJ1-3
CDR3 protein: ASSARQGKNTIY

V gene: TRBV10-3
J gene: TRBJ2-5
CDR3 protein: ASSSGRNQETQY

V gene: TRBV11-2
J gene: TRBJ1-4
CDR3 protein: ASSPRRGRTNEKLF

V gene: TRBV12-3/TRBV12-4
J gene: TRBJ1-2
CDR3 protein: ASSQGVSYGYT

V gene: TRBV15
J gene: TRBJ2-3
CDR3 protein: ATSRSLLADTQY

V gene: TRBV7-9
J gene: TRBJ1-4
CDR3 protein: ASSPRMAESVNEKLF

V gene: TRBV13
J gene: TRBJ2-1
CDR3 protein: ASSLGLAGGSEQF

V gene: TRBV21-1
J gene: TRBJ1-1
CDR3 protein: ASSKNLIMTGTNTEAF

V gene: TRBV9
J gene: TRBJ1-2
CDR3 protein: ASSQGISYGYT

V gene: TRBV5-1
J gene: TRBJ2-5
CDR3 protein: ASSLGTSGRTETQY

V gene: TRBV6-2/TRBV6-3
J gene: TRBJ2-3
CDR3 protein: ASSYSSKGQGQDTQY

V gene: TRBV6-2/TRBV6-3
J gene: TRBJ2-7
CDR3 protein: ASSKDGKGASSSLRKQY

V gene: TRBV2
J gene: TRBJ1-1
CDR3 protein: ASSLDRGEAF

V gene: TRBV6-5
J gene: TRBJ1-3
CDR3 protein: ASSYSSGAEGNTIY

V gene: TRBV10-3
J gene: TRBJ1-2
CDR3 protein: AISPSTGQTDYT

V gene: TRBV9
J gene: TRBJ2-3
CDR3 protein: ASSVASLVSDTQY

V gene: TRBV7-7
J gene: TRBJ2-5
CDR3 protein: ASSLGISQETQY

V gene: TRBV6-2/TRBV6-3
J gene: TRBJ1-2
CDR3 protein: ASSDRQLGYT